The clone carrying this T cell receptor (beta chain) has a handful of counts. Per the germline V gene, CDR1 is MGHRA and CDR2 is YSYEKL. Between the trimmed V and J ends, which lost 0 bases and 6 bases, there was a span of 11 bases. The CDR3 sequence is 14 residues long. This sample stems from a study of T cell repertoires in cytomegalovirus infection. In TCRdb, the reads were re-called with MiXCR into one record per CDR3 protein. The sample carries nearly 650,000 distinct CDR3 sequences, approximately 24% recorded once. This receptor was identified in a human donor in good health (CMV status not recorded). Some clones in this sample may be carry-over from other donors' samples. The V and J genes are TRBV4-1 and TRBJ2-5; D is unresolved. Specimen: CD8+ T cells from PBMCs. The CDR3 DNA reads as TGCGCCAGCAGCCAAGAGGGAAGGGCCAAGACCCAGTACTTC. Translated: CASSQEGRAKTQYF.